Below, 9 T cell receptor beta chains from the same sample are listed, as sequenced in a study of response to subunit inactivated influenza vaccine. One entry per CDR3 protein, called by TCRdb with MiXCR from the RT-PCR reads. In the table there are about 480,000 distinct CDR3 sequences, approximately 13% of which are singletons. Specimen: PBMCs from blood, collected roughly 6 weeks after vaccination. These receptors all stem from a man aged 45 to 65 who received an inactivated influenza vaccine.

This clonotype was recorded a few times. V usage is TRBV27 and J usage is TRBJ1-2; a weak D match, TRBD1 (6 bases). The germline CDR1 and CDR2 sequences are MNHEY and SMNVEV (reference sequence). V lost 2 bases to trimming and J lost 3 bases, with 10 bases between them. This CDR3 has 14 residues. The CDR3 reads CASSLTGTHYGYTF. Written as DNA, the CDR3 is TGTGCCAGCAGTTTAACCGGGACACACTATGGCTACACCTTC.

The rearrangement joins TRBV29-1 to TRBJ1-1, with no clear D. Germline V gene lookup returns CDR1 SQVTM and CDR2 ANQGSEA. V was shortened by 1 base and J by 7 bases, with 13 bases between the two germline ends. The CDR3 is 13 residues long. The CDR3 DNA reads TGCAGCGTTGAAGCCACTCTTGGGTATGAAGCTTTCTTT. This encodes CSVEATLGYEAFF.

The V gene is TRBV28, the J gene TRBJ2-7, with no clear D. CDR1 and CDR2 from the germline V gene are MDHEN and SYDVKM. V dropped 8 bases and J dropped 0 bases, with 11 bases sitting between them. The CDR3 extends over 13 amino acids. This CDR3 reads CASVSTSSYEQYF. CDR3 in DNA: TGTGCCAGCGTTTCGACTTCCTCCTACGAGCAGTACTTC.

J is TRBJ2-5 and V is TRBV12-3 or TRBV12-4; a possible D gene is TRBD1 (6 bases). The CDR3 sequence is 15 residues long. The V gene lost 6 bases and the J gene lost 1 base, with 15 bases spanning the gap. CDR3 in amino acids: CASSPWGHPQETQYF. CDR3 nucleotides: TGTGCCAGCAGCCCGTGGGGACACCCCCAAGAGACCCAGTACTTC.

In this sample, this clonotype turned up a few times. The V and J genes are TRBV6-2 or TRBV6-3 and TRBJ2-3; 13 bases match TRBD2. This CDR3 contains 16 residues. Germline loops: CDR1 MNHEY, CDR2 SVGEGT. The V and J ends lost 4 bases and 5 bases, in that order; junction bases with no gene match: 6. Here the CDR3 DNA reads TGTGCCAGCAGTTTACTAGCGGGAGGGCAAGGAGATACGCAGTATTTT. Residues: CASSLLAGGQGDTQYF.

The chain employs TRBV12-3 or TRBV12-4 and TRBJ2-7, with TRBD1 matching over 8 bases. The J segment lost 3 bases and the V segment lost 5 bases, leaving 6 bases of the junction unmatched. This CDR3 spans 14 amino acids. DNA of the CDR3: TGTGCCAGCAGTGCAGGGGGCTCGGGCTACGAGCAGTACTTC. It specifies CASSAGGSGYEQYF.

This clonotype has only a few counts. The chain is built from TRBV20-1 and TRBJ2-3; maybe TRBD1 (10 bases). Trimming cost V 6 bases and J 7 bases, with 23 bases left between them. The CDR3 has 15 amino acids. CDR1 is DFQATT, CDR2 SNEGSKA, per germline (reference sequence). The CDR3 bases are TGCAGTGCCACGGCGGGAGGGACAGGGGTAAATACGCAGTATTTT. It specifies CSATAGGTGVNTQYF.

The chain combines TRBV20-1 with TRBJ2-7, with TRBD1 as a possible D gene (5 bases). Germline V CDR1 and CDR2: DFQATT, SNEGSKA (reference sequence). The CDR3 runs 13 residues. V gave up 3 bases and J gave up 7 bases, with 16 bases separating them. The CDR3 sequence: CSASPHGRGEQYF. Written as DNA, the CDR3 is TGCAGTGCTAGCCCCCATGGAAGGGGAGAGCAGTACTTC.

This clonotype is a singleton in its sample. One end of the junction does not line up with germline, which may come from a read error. The CDR3: CASSQALAGGVNIQNF. In DNA form, the CDR3 reads TGCGCCAGCAGCCAGGCCCTAGCGGGGGGAGTAAACATTCAGAACTTC. The chain carries TRBV4-1 and TRBJ2-4, with TRBD2 matching over 11 bases. The CDR3 sequence is 16 residues long. The germline V gene has CDR1 MGHRA and CDR2 YSYEKL.